Below, 21 T cell receptor beta chains from the same sample are listed, as sequenced in a study of blood T cell repertoires in COVID-19. Only in-frame clones appear in the TCRdb table, and some are missing; sequencing was by immunoSEQ multiplex PCR. The table lists 150,000 or so clones, 85% to 90% of them singletons. What was sequenced was peripheral blood. The source of these receptors is a man aged 80 or over with acute or convalescent COVID-19.

V and J are TRBV6-2 or TRBV6-3 and TRBJ2-1; D may be TRBD2 (5 bases). V dropped 0 bases and J dropped 4 bases, with 7 bases sitting between them. The CDR3 runs 14 residues. CDR1 is MNHEY and CDR2 is SVGEGT in the germline V gene. CDR3 nucleotide sequence: TGTGCCAGCAGTTACTCGAGGAGGTACAATGAGCAGTTCTTC. This sequence encodes CASSYSRRYNEQFF.

This sequence joins TRBV5-1 and TRBJ1-5; D remains unclear. The germline CDR1 and CDR2 sequences are SGHRS and YFSETQ. V lost 2 bases and J 7 bases, leaving 13 bases between the germline ends. This CDR3 has 14 amino acids. The CDR3 DNA follows: TGCGCCAGCAGCTTCGAGGGCGTCAGCCAGCCCCAGCATTTT. This encodes CASSFEGVSQPQHF.

V gene TRBV18 combines with J gene TRBJ2-7; D is perhaps TRBD1 (6 bases). This CDR3 comprises 12 residues. CDR1 and CDR2 from the germline V gene are KGHSH and LQKENI. Trimming took off 4 bases at V and 4 bases at J, with 8 bases between the two ends. CDR3 sequence reads: CASSQDRYEQYF. The CDR3 region has the DNA TGTGCCAGCTCACAAGACAGGTACGAGCAGTACTTC.

V gene TRBV19 combines with J gene TRBJ1-5, with D tentatively TRBD1 (6 bases). V was shortened by 5 bases and J by 3 bases, with 17 bases between the two germline ends. This CDR3 comprises 16 residues. The germline V gene encodes CDR1 LNHDA and CDR2 SQIVND (reference sequence). The CDR3 DNA reads TGTGCCAGTAGTGAACTAACAGGGACCAACAATCAGCCCCAGCATTTT. It is translated as CASSELTGTNNQPQHF.

V and J are TRBV6-5 and TRBJ1-1; 8 nucleotides align to TRBD1. The germline V gene has CDR1 MNHEY and CDR2 SVGAGI. The CDR3 has 15 amino acids. J lost 5 bases, V lost 6 bases, and 11 bases had no gene match. The CDR3 sequence: CASSGQGRVRTEAFF. For the CDR3, the DNA is TGTGCCAGCAGCGGACAGGGCAGGGTGAGGACTGAAGCTTTCTTT.

The sample holds a few counts of this clone. V usage is TRBV5-1 and J usage is TRBJ1-1; TRBD1 might be the D (6 bases). Germline CDR1 SGHRS, CDR2 YFSETQ. With 0 bases removed from V and 6 bases from J, the gap between germline ends came to 12 bases. This CDR3 has 14 amino acids. CDR3 loop: CASSLGQAAAEAFF. The DNA for the CDR3 is TGCGCCAGCAGCTTGGGACAGGCTGCAGCTGAAGCTTTCTTT.

The V gene is TRBV19, the J gene TRBJ1-1; 9 bases agree with TRBD1. V trimming: 3 bases; J trimming: 2 bases; junction bases outside the gene matches: 4. The CDR3 sequence is 15 residues long. Germline V gene sequence: CDR1 LNHDA, CDR2 SQIVND (reference sequence). CDR3 DNA: TGTGCCAGTAGTATGTTGGGACAGGGAAACACTGAAGCTTTCTTT. Translation gives CASSMLGQGNTEAFF. Together with reference TRBV19 and TRBJ1-1, the CDR3 gives the full variable domain: DGGITQSPKYLFRKEGQNVTLSCEQNLNHDAMYWYRQDPGQGLRLIYYSQIVNDFQKGDIAEGYSVSREKKESFPLTVTSAQKNPTAFYLCASSMLGQGNTEAFFGQGTRLTVV.

The CDR3 loop is CASSPDRWNTEAFF. In DNA form, the CDR3 reads TGTGCCAGCAGCCCTGACAGGTGGAACACTGAAGCTTTCTTT. This rearrangement joins TRBV7-3 to TRBJ1-1; the D gene is possibly TRBD1 (6 bases). Trimming took 5 bases from V and 1 from J, leaving 11 bases between them. This CDR3 has 14 amino acids. Looked up from germline, CDR1 is SGHTA and CDR2 is FQGTGA.

This clone was seen a few times. J is TRBJ1-2 and V is TRBV10-3, with TRBD1 as a possible D gene (6 bases). The V and J ends lost 2 bases and 4 bases respectively, with 11 bases between them. The CDR3 is 14 amino acids. CDR1 ENHRY and CDR2 SYGVKD come from the germline V gene. CDR3 DNA sequence: TGTGCCATCAGTGAGGCGACAGGCAGCTATGGCTACACCTTC. Translation gives CAISEATGSYGYTF.

The V call is TRBV5-1, the J call TRBJ1-1, with a weak D call TRBD1 (6 bases). V shed 1 base and J shed 5 bases, with 18 bases lying between them. This CDR3 comprises 16 residues. Germline CDR1 reads SGHRS; CDR2 reads YFSETQ. CDR3 DNA sequence: TGCGCCAGCAGCTTGTTCTCTGCAGGGGAGGGGACTGAAGCTTTCTTT. Translated: CASSLFSAGEGTEAFF.

The chain is built from TRBV18 and TRBJ1-2, with TRBD1 matching over 9 bases. With V trimmed by 3 bases and J by 8 bases, 16 bases remained unmatched. CDR1 KGHSH and CDR2 LQKENI come from the germline V gene. The CDR3 is made up of 17 amino acids. CDR3 loop: CASSPQASPRTGDGYTF. CDR3 DNA sequence: TGTGCCAGCTCACCTCAAGCCTCTCCCAGGACAGGGGACGGCTACACCTTC.

The chain combines TRBV5-1 with TRBJ2-1; possible D gene TRBD2, 6 bases. This CDR3 comprises 15 residues. Germline V gives CDR1 SGHRS, CDR2 YFSETQ. The germline V and J ends were trimmed by 0 bases and 5 bases, with 12 bases remaining between them. The CDR3 region is CASSLVPSANNEQFF. The CDR3 coding sequence is TGCGCCAGCAGCTTGGTGCCTAGCGCCAACAATGAGCAGTTCTTC.

The chain has TRBV12-5 and TRBJ2-1; 9 bases agree with TRBD2. The V and J ends lost 6 bases and 6 bases, in that order; junction bases with no gene match: 6. Germline V gene sequence: CDR1 LGHNT, CDR2 FRNRAP. The CDR3 covers 14 residues. The CDR3 spells CASGPGLAPNEQFF. DNA of the CDR3: TGTGCTAGTGGCCCGGGACTAGCACCCAATGAGCAGTTCTTC.

The CDR3 sequence: CASSAGQGNNQPQHF. CDR3 coding DNA: TGTGCCAGCAGCGCGGGACAGGGTAACAATCAGCCCCAGCATTTT. This rearrangement joins TRBV9 to TRBJ1-5, with 9 positions matching TRBD1. Germline V gene sequence: CDR1 SGDLS, CDR2 YYNGEE. CDR3 length: 15 residues. The V segment lost 3 bases and the J segment 3 bases; nucleotides outside the gene matches: 4.

Details on this clone: A read error may account for a junction end that differs from germline. This rearrangement joins TRBV5-1 to TRBJ1-3; no clear D. Germline CDR1 and CDR2: SGHRS and YFSETQ. The CDR3 runs 14 residues. The CDR3 nucleotides are TGCGCCAGCAGCTTGTCGGACTCTGGGAACACCATATATTTT. This codes for CASSLSDSGNTIYF. Filled out from reference TRBV5-1 and TRBJ1-3, the complete variable domain reads KAGVTQTPRYLIKTRGQQVTLSCSPISGHRSVSWYQQTPGQGLQFLFEYFSETQRNKGNFPGRFSGRQFSNSRSEMNVSTLELGDSALYLCASSLSDSGNTIYFGEGSWLTVV.

The chain recombines TRBV5-6 with TRBJ2-2; D is undetermined. V shed 1 base and J shed 1 base, with 11 bases lying between them. The CDR3 length is 16 residues. CDR1 is SGHDT, CDR2 YYEEEE, per germline. DNA of the CDR3: TGTGCCAGCAGCTTGTATACTCTTCAGAACACCGGGGAGCTGTTTTTT. It translates to CASSLYTLQNTGELFF.

The rearrangement uses TRBV6-5 and TRBJ1-4; 9 bases match TRBD1. V gave up 6 bases and J gave up 8 bases; unmatched junction bases: 7. The CDR3 spans 14 residues. Germline lookup yields CDR1 MNHEY and CDR2 SVGAGI. CDR3 coding DNA: TGTGCCAGCAGATTACAGGGGGCGTGGGAAAAACTGTTTTTT. It is translated as CASRLQGAWEKLFF.

This chain links TRBV6-6 with TRBJ1-5, with 7 bases fitting TRBD1. V trimming: 0 bases; J trimming: 0 bases; junction bases outside the gene matches: 2. This CDR3 comprises 16 residues. Germline V gene sequence: CDR1 MNHNY, CDR2 SVGAGI (reference sequence). The CDR3 region has the DNA TGTGCCAGCAGTTACTCGACAGGGAATAGCAATCAGCCCCAGCATTTT. Translating gives CASSYSTGNSNQPQHF.

V gene TRBV6-2 or TRBV6-3 combines with J gene TRBJ2-7; 8 bases map to TRBD2. Germline CDR1 reads MNHEY; CDR2 reads SVGEGT. CDR3 length equals 16 residues. Losses at the gene ends were 0 bases for V and 5 bases for J; bases not matched to a gene: 9. The CDR3: CASSYSRSGAAHEQYF. The CDR3 bases are TGTGCCAGCAGTTACTCCCGTAGCGGGGCTGCCCACGAGCAGTACTTC.

This clone was seen only a few times. The genes are TRBV7-8 and TRBJ1-1; the D is unclear. The CDR3 runs 13 residues. V was trimmed by 1 base and J by 4 bases, leaving 7 bases between them. Germline V CDR1 and CDR2: SGHVS, FQNEAQ. The CDR3 region is CASSLVRGTEAFF. The DNA for the CDR3 is TGTGCCAGCAGCTTAGTTCGGGGCACTGAAGCTTTCTTT.

The chain recombines TRBV5-1 with TRBJ1-5, with 7 nucleotides matching TRBD1. CDR3 size: 13 residues. V gave up 1 base and J gave up 5 bases; unmatched junction bases: 0. CDR1 and CDR2 from the germline V gene are SGHRS and YFSETQ. The CDR3 loop reads CASSLTGDQPQHF. CDR3 nucleotide sequence: TGCGCCAGCAGCTTGACAGGGGATCAGCCCCAGCATTTT.